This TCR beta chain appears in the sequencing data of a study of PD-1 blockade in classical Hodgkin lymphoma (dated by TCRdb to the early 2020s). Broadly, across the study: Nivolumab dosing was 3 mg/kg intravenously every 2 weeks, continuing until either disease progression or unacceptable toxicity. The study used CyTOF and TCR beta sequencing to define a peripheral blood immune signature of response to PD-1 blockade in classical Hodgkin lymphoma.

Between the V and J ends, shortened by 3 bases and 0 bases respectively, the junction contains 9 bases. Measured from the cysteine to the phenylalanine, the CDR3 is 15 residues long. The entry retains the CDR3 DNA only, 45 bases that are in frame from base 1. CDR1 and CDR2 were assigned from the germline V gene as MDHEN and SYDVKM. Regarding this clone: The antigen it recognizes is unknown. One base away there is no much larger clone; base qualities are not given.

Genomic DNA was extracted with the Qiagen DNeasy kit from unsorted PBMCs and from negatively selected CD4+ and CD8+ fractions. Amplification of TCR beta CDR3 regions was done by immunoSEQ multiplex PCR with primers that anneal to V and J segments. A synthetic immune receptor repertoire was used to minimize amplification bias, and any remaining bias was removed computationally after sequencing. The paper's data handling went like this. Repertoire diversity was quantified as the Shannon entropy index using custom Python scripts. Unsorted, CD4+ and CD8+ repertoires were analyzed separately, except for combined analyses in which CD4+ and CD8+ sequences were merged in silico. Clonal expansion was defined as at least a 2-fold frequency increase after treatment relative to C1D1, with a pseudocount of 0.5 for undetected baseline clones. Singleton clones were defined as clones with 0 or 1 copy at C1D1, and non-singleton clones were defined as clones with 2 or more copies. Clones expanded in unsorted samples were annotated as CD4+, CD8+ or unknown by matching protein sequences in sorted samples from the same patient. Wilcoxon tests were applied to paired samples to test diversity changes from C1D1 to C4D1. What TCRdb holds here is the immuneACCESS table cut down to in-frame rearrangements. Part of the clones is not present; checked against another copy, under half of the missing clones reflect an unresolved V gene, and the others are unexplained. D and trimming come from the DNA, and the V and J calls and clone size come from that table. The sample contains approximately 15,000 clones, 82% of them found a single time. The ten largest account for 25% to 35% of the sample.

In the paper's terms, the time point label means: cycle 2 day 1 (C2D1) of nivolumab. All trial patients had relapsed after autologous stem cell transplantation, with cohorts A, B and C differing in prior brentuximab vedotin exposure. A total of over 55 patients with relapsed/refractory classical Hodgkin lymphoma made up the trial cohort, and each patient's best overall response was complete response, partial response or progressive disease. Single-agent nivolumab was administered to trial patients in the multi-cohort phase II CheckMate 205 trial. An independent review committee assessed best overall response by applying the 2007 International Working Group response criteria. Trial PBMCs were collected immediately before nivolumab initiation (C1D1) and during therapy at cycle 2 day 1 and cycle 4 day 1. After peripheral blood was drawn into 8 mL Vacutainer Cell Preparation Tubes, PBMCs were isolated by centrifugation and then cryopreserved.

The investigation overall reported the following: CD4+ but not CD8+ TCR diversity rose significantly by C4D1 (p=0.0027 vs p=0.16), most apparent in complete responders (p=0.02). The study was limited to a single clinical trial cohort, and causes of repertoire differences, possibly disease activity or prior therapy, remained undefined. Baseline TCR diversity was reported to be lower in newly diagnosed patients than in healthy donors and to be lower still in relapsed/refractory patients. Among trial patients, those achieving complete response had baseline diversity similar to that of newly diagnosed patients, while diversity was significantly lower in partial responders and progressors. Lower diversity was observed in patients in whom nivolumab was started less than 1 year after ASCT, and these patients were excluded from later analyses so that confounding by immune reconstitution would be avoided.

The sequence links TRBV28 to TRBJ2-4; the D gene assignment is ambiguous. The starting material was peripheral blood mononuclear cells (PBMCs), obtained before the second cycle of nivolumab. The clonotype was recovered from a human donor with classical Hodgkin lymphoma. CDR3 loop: CASSFTLLAKNIQYF. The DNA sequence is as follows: TGTGCCAGCAGTTTTACCCTCCTAGCCAAAAACATTCAGTACTTC.